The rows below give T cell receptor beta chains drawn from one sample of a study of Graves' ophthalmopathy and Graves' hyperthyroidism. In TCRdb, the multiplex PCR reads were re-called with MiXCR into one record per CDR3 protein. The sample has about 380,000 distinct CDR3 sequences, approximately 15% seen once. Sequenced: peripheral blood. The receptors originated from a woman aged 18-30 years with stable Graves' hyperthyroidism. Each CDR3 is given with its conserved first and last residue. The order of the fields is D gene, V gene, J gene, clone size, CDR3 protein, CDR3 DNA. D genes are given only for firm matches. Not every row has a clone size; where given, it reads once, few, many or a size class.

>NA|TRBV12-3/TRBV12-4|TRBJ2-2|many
CASRFQGISNTGELFF
TGTGCCAGCAGGTTCCAGGGAATCTCGAACACCGGGGAGCTGTTTTTT
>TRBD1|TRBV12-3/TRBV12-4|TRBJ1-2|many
CASSPGQRNYGYTF
TGTGCCAGCAGCCCGGGACAGAGAAACTATGGCTACACCTTC
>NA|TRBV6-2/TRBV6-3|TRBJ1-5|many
CASSYWEEFNQPQHF
TGTGCCAGCAGTTACTGGGAGGAATTCAATCAGCCCCAGCATTTT
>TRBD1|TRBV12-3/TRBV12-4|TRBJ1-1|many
CASIGSGGWGTEAFF
TGTGCCAGCATCGGCTCAGGGGGCTGGGGAACTGAAGCTTTCTTT
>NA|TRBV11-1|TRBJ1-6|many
CASSQPPGLQSDGSYNSPLHF
TGTGCCAGCAGTCAGCCTCCGGGACTCCAGAGCGATGGCTCCTATAATTCACCCCTCCACTTT
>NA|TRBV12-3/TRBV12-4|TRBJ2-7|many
CASSTDSTSYEQYF
TGTGCCAGCAGTACGGACAGCACCTCCTACGAGCAGTACTTC
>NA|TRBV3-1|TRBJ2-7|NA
CASSQDLEGSYEQYF
TGTGCCAGCAGCCAAGATCTTGAAGGGAGCTACGAGCAGTACTTC
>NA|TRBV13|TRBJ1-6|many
CASTLGARVNSPLHF
TGTGCCAGCACCCTCGGGGCCCGGGTAAATTCACCCCTCCACTTT
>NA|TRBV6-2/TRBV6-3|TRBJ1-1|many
CASSYSWGGREAFF
TGTGCCAGCAGTTACTCCTGGGGAGGGCGAGAAGCTTTCTTT
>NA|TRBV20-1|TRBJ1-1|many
CSAATDDTEAFF
TGCAGTGCAGCGACGGACGACACTGAAGCTTTCTTT